This T cell receptor (beta chain) was recorded in a study of identical twins. TCRdb used MiXCR to reprocess the 5' RACE reads, holding one entry per CDR3 protein. Of roughly 750,000 distinct CDR3 sequences listed, 21% are singletons. The CDR3 loop spans 15 amino acids. Germline CDR1 and CDR2: MNHEY and SVGAGI. V lost 0 bases and J lost 1, with 7 bases in between. Study conclusions and caveats: Cross-sectional statistics underpinned the conclusions; the same donors were not followed.

As to this clonotype: Its antigen is as yet unknown.

Another study also made use of these data, one on T cells expressing NK-cell markers.

The sample was PBMCs. The sequence came from a woman younger than 30 in good health. J is TRBJ1-3 and V is TRBV6-5; D gene uncertain. DNA of the CDR3: TGTGCCAGCAGTTACTCGAAGCGATCTGGAAACACCATATATTTT. Translated, it gives CASSYSKRSGNTIYF.